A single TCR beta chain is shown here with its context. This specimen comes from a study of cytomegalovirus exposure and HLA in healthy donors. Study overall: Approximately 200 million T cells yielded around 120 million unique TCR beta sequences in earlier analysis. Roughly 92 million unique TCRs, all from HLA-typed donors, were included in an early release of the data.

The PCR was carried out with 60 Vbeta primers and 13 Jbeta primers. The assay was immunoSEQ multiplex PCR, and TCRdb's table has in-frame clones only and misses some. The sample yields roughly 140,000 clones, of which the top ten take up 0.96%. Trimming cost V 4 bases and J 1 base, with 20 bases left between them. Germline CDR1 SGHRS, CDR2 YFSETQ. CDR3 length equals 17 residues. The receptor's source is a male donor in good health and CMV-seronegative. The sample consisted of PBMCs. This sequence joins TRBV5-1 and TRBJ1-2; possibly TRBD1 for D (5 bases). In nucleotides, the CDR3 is TGCGCCAGCAGCATCGCAACGGGACTTACCGATAACTATGGCTACACCTTC. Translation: CASSIATGLTDNYGYTF.